This T cell receptor beta chain was sequenced for a study of OX40 agonist ivuxolimab in advanced cancers. The CDR3 length is 17 residues. Losses at the gene ends were 1 base for V and 5 bases for J; bases not matched to a gene: 10. Per germline, CDR1 SNHLY and CDR2 FYNNEI. By share, this clone ranks as large. The method was immunoSEQ multiplex PCR; TCRdb's version includes in-frame clones alone and lacks a portion of them. The table has about 67,000 clones, about 84% seen once. This specimen was CD4+ or CD8+ T cells sorted from blood, taken in a trial of the OX40 agonist ivuxolimab. This chain links TRBV2 with TRBJ2-5, with 10 bases matching TRBD2. The TCR originated in an adult with an advanced solid tumor such as melanoma, head and neck, liver or kidney cancer. The CDR3 region is CASSEGLASGSGETQYF. Written as DNA, the CDR3 is TGTGCCAGCAGTGAAGGTTTGGCTAGCGGGAGTGGTGAGACCCAGTACTTC.